This paragraph covers one T cell receptor beta chain sequence. The target antigen is unknown. The method was immunoSEQ multiplex PCR; TCRdb's version includes in-frame clones alone and lacks a portion of them. The repertoire holds about 5,000 clones, 66% seen once, with 43% in the top ten. CDR1 is SNHLY, CDR2 FYNNEI, per germline. Deletions cut 6 bases from V and 1 base from J, with 9 bases between. The CDR3 contains 13 residues. The data belong to a study of CD8 T cell repertoires and HIV-1 epitope variants. Turning to the study itself: Separate wells received one of Twenty-five Gag or Nef variant peptides. Controls were a CMV, EBV and flu pool, Ebola AY9, and no peptide. Tested: three Gag epitope families, Nef HW9 and YT9.

Study-wide results and caveats: Some 10 antigen-specific TCR beta clonotypes were found; 5 to 7 seemed cross-reactive to variants.

The sequencing input was cultured CD8+ T cells derived from PBMCs. This chain connects TRBV2 to TRBJ1-1, with D unresolved. The TCR sequence derives from a male donor with HIV. The CDR3 spells CASRRRENTEAFF. CDR3 DNA: TGTGCCAGCAGGCGACGCGAGAACACTGAAGCTTTCTTT.